Shown below are 28 T cell receptor beta chains from a single sample sequenced in a study of graft-versus-host responses after intestinal transplantation. Using immunoSEQ multiplex PCR, the repertoire was profiled, and TCRdb retains in-frame clones only, with some absent. The table has 45,000 to 60,000 clones, roughly 96% seen once. Antigens for these TCRs are unknown. The source was unstimulated CD8+ T cells sorted from spleen or lymph node cells, collected before transplant. The receptor set was obtained from a human donor who was the organ donor for an intestinal transplant.

The chain combines TRBV29-1 with TRBJ2-1, with D maybe TRBD2 (6 bases). This CDR3 has 15 residues. Per the germline V gene, CDR1 is SQVTM and CDR2 is ANQGSEA. The V end was cut by 3 bases, the J end by 2 bases, with 14 bases between. Here the CDR3 DNA reads TGCAGCGTTGATGGTGCGGGGCACACCTACAATGAGCAGTTCTTC. Its translation is CSVDGAGHTYNEQFF.

V gene TRBV7-9 combines with J gene TRBJ2-5; 7 positions agree with TRBD1. The last part of the DNA fits TRBJ2-7 better; the J call may be wrong. The germline gives CDR1 SEHNR, CDR2 FQNEAQ (reference sequence). The CDR3 covers 14 residues. CDR3 region: CASSGTAFSYEQYF. DNA for the CDR3: TGTGCCAGCAGCGGGACAGCCTTCTCCTACGAGCAGTACTTC.

V usage is TRBV27 and J usage is TRBJ2-3; D not resolved. This CDR3 is 13 amino acids long. In germline, CDR1 is MNHEY, CDR2 SMNVEV (reference sequence). V was pared by 5 bases and J by 5 bases, with 11 bases between. The CDR3, as DNA: TGTGCCAGCAGTGACCGCTACGAAGATACGCAGTATTTT. Protein product: CASSDRYEDTQYF.

This chain uses TRBV27 with TRBJ1-3; D uncertain. V lost 2 bases and J 0 bases, leaving 11 bases between the germline ends. CDR3 length equals 16 residues. Germline CDR1 reads MNHEY; CDR2 reads SMNVEV (reference sequence). This CDR3 reads CASSLRHPISGNTIYF. Here the CDR3 DNA reads TGTGCCAGCAGTTTACGTCACCCCATCTCTGGAAACACCATATATTTT.

This chain joins TRBV19 and TRBJ2-4; D call uncertain. The CDR3 has 14 residues. Per the germline V gene, CDR1 is LNHDA and CDR2 is SQIVND (reference sequence). The V gene lost 3 bases and the J gene lost 5 bases, with 11 bases spanning the gap. CDR3 sequence (DNA): TGTGCCAGTAGTATTCTCCAATCGGAAAACATTCAGTACTTC. Its protein is CASSILQSENIQYF.

The V and J genes are TRBV5-1 and TRBJ2-1; D is unresolved. The CDR3 sequence is 12 residues long. Germline CDR1 is SGHRS and CDR2 is YFSETQ. V shed 1 base and J shed 6 bases, with 5 bases lying between them. The CDR3 DNA is TGCGCCAGCAGCTTGCCTCTCAATGAGCAGTTCTTC. Translation: CASSLPLNEQFF.

The chain couples TRBV5-4 to TRBJ2-7, with a possible D match to TRBD2 (6 bases). CDR1 SGHNT and CDR2 YYREEE come from the germline V gene (reference sequence). The CDR3 has 15 residues. V gave up 4 bases and J gave up 0 bases, with 14 bases separating them. The CDR3 sequence is CASSPGDSSSYEQYF. CDR3 nucleotides: TGTGCCAGCAGCCCCGGGGACTCGAGCTCCTACGAGCAGTACTTC. Full variable domain (outside the CDR3, taken from reference TRBV5-4 and TRBJ2-7): ETGVTQSPTHLIKTRGQQVTLRCSSQSGHNTVSWYQQALGQGPQFIFQYYREEENGRGNFPPRFSGLQFPNYSSELNVNALELDDSALYLCASSPGDSSSYEQYFGPGTRLTVT.

The chain couples TRBV25-1 to TRBJ1-6; D not resolved. CDR3 length equals 16 residues. Trimming shortened V by 2 bases and J by 3 bases, and 11 bases separated the two germline ends. Per germline, CDR1 MGHDK and CDR2 SYGVNS. As DNA, the CDR3 is TGTGCCAGCAGTGAACGGTCGGGAATCTATAATTCACCCCTCCACTTT. Translation gives CASSERSGIYNSPLHF.

This clone showed up just once. The chain carries TRBV11-3 and TRBJ1-1; 7 nucleotides agree with TRBD1. Germline CDR1 SGHNT, CDR2 YENEEA. The CDR3 consists of 15 residues. The V segment lost 1 base and the J segment 3 bases; nucleotides outside the gene matches: 5. The CDR3 loop is CASSLGPGGDTEAFF. The CDR3 DNA sequence: TGTGCCAGCAGCTTAGGTCCAGGGGGGGACACTGAAGCTTTCTTT.

The genes are TRBV27 and TRBJ2-5; unclear D gene. CDR1 and CDR2 (germline): MNHEY, SMNVEV (reference sequence). The CDR3 runs 11 residues. Trimming removed 5 bases at V and 2 bases at J, with 3 bases between. CDR3 nucleotides: TGTGCCAGCAGTACACAAGAGACCCAGTACTTC. It translates to CASSTQETQYF.

The chain recombines TRBV28 with TRBJ1-5; 8 bases map to TRBD1. CDR3 length: 16 residues. Germline V lookup: CDR1 MDHEN, CDR2 SYDVKM. V gave up 4 bases and J gave up 5 bases; unmatched junction bases: 10. DNA of the CDR3: TGTGCCAGCAGTTCATCCGCGACAGGGGCATATCAGCCCCAGCATTTT. Translation: CASSSSATGAYQPQHF.

J is TRBJ2-7 and V is TRBV7-9; D is undetermined. The germline gives CDR1 SEHNR, CDR2 FQNEAQ (reference sequence). This CDR3 contains 14 residues. With 2 bases removed from V and 3 bases from J, the gap between germline ends came to 11 bases. CDR3 amino acids: CASSLTSLGYEQYF. DNA for the CDR3: TGTGCCAGCAGCTTAACCAGTCTGGGCTACGAGCAGTACTTC.

The chain combines TRBV21-1 with TRBJ2-5; TRBD1 was called by the table and not checked on the DNA. TRBV21-1 is designated a pseudogene. This CDR3 is built from 16 residues. The CDR3 sequence is CASSTPGTGDQETQYF. CDR3 DNA sequence: TGTGCCAGCAGCACTCCCGGGACAGGGGATCAAGAGACCCAGTACTTC.

The rearrangement uses TRBV28 and TRBJ1-6, with 7 bases identical to TRBD1. The CDR3 has 12 amino acids. Trimming cost V 6 bases and J 10 bases; bases outside gene matches: 3. CDR1 MDHEN and CDR2 SYDVKM come from the germline V gene. For the CDR3, the DNA is TGTGCCAGCAGATGGGACAGCTCACCCCTCCACTTT. Translating gives CASRWDSSPLHF.

V gene TRBV27 combines with J gene TRBJ2-7, with 8 bases fitting TRBD1. V was pared by 5 bases and J by 2 bases, with 5 bases of the junction left unmatched. The CDR3 consists of 14 residues. CDR1 and CDR2 from the germline V gene are MNHEY and SMNVEV (reference sequence). The CDR3 loop is CASSDEQGAYEQYF. The DNA of the CDR3 is TGTGCCAGCAGTGATGAACAGGGGGCCTACGAGCAGTACTTC.

The chain carries TRBV7-9 and TRBJ2-5; no clear D gene. Germline V gene data show CDR1 as SEHNR and CDR2 as FQNEAQ (reference sequence). The CDR3 extends over 12 amino acids. Trimming took 5 bases from V and 2 from J, leaving 6 bases between them. The CDR3 sequence is CASSNVQETQYF. The DNA of the CDR3 is TGTGCCAGCAGCAACGTGCAAGAGACCCAGTACTTC.

This sequence joins TRBV7-2 and TRBJ1-6; 10 bases align to TRBD1. Per germline, CDR1 SGHTA and CDR2 FQGNSA. V lost 5 bases to trimming and J lost 3 bases; unmatched junction nucleotides: 1. The length of the CDR3 is 15 residues. CDR3 loop: CASSRTGGYNSPLHF. For the CDR3, the DNA is TGTGCCAGCAGCAGGACAGGGGGCTATAATTCACCCCTCCACTTT.

This clone is a singleton in its sample. The chain combines TRBV30 with TRBJ2-7, with 9 bases identical to TRBD2. Losses at the gene ends were 5 bases for V and 3 bases for J; bases not matched to a gene: 5. The V gene's germline CDR1 is GTSNPN and CDR2 SVGIG (reference sequence). The CDR3 is 13 residues long. The CDR3 DNA reads as TGTGCCTGGGACGTTAGCGGGGGCTACGAGCAGTACTTC. It encodes CAWDVSGGYEQYF.

The chain recombines TRBV29-1 with TRBJ2-3; D is uncertain. Deletions cut 1 base from V and 0 bases from J, with 5 bases between. The CDR3 loop spans 13 amino acids. Germline CDR1 reads SQVTM; CDR2 reads ANQGSEA. Here the CDR3 reads CSVEGASTDTQYF. In DNA, the CDR3 is TGCAGCGTTGAAGGGGCCAGCACAGATACGCAGTATTTT.

The chain joins TRBV9 to TRBJ2-1; unclear D gene. From germline, CDR1 is SGDLS and CDR2 YYNGEE. The CDR3 length is 15 residues. Trimming pared 0 bases from V and 2 bases from J, leaving 9 bases between. The CDR3 is CASSVGSFAYNEQFF. CDR3 bases: TGTGCCAGCAGCGTAGGGAGCTTCGCCTACAATGAGCAGTTCTTC.

This chain connects TRBV10-3 to TRBJ1-1; D unclear. V lost 3 bases to trimming and J lost 0 bases, with 14 bases between them. Germline V gene data show CDR1 as ENHRY and CDR2 as SYGVKD. This CDR3 is 16 amino acids long. CDR3 sequence (DNA): TGTGCCATCAGTGATTCCGGAATCTACATGAACACTGAAGCTTTCTTT. Translating gives CAISDSGIYMNTEAFF.

This chain joins TRBV4-2 and TRBJ2-6, with 8 nucleotides matching TRBD2. Germline V gene lookup returns CDR1 LGHNA and CDR2 YNFKEQ. The CDR3 extends over 18 amino acids. The junction had 10 bases not matched to a gene; V was cut back by 5 bases and J by 1 base. In nucleotides, the CDR3 is TGTGCCAGCAGCTTGTCGGGGGGGCTCGTTTCTGGGGCCAACGTCCTGACTTTC. Its protein product is CASSLSGGLVSGANVLTF.

The chain has TRBV2 and TRBJ2-5; D uncertain. Trimming left V 0 bases short and J 5 bases short, with 10 bases between. This CDR3 has 14 residues. From germline, CDR1 is SNHLY and CDR2 FYNNEI. The CDR3 coding sequence is TGTGCCAGCAGTGAAGCAGGGAAAGGGGAGACCCAGTACTTC. Protein: CASSEAGKGETQYF. Looking up the rest from reference TRBV2 and TRBJ2-5 gives the full variable domain: EPEVTQTPSHQVTQMGQEVILRCVPISNHLYFYWYRQILGQKVEFLVSFYNNEISEKSEIFDDQFSVERPDGSNFTLKIRSTKLEDSAMYFCASSEAGKGETQYFGPGTRLLVL.

The V gene is TRBV7-2, the J gene TRBJ2-5; no reliable D call. The CDR3 contains 12 residues. The V and J ends lost 3 bases and 5 bases respectively, with 7 bases between them. CDR1 SGHTA and CDR2 FQGNSA come from the germline V gene. The CDR3 bases are TGTGCCAGCAGCTTTCCCCGGGAGACCCAGTACTTC. Its protein product is CASSFPRETQYF.

The V gene is TRBV19, the J gene TRBJ1-1; D unclear. The CDR3 runs to 13 residues. Per the germline V gene, CDR1 is LNHDA and CDR2 is SQIVND (reference sequence). The V gene lost 3 bases and the J gene lost 6 bases, with 11 bases spanning the gap. For the CDR3, the DNA is TGTGCCAGTAGTATCAGCAGTTTCGCTGAAGCTTTCTTT. It codes for CASSISSFAEAFF.

This clone appeared a single time. The chain uses TRBV25-1 and TRBJ1-4, with D uncertain. Germline loops: CDR1 MGHDK, CDR2 SYGVNS. This CDR3 comprises 13 residues. Trimming pared 6 bases from V and 2 bases from J, leaving 7 bases between. This chain's CDR3 is CASRRVTNEKLFF. In nucleotides, the CDR3 is TGTGCCAGCAGGAGGGTCACTAATGAAAAACTGTTTTTT.

The rearrangement links TRBV4-2 to TRBJ1-6; no clear D gene. CDR1 LGHNA and CDR2 YNFKEQ come from the germline V gene. V was pared by 4 bases and J by 7 bases, with 14 bases between. The CDR3 contains 15 residues. Here the CDR3 DNA reads TGTGCCAGCAGCCCTGAAGGTGGGTCCAATTCACCCCTCCACTTT. Translation: CASSPEGGSNSPLHF.

This chain links TRBV5-1 with TRBJ2-3; D remains unclear. The CDR3 totals 14 residues. Trimming removed 4 bases from V and 0 bases from J, with 9 bases in between. Germline CDR1 is SGHRS and CDR2 is YFSETQ. The CDR3 nucleotides read TGCGCCAGCAGCCTACAAACTAGCACAGATACGCAGTATTTT. It codes for CASSLQTSTDTQYF.